This note documents a single TCR beta chain sequence. Its specific antigen is unknown. No clone much larger than this one lies a single base away; base qualities are absent. Inclusive of the bounding cysteine and phenylalanine, the CDR3 is 13 residues long. The entry retains the CDR3 DNA only, 39 bases that are in frame from base 1. V sheds 4 bases and J sheds 6 bases, leaving 13 bases between their ends. The germline V gene yields SGDLS for CDR1 and YYNGEE for CDR2. The data were taken from a study of cytomegalovirus exposure and HLA in healthy donors (dated by TCRdb to 2016 to 2017). About the investigation overall: An earlier analysis of some 620 of the donors reported approximately 300 Gb of sequence data and 117 million unique TCR beta sequences obtained from about 200 million T cells. Roughly 5 DR-DQ haplotypes were handled as single units for association and clustering, since linkage in the cohort was strong. The aim of the study was to test whether cataloging public T cell receptors could identify signatures of past pathogen exposure. Approximately 300 gigabases of sequencing data and approximately 92 million unique TCR sequences made up an early release that covered some 640 HLA-typed donors. Among the 398 genotyped donors, around 81% belonged to the genetic ancestry cluster associated with self-reported Caucasian donors. Rather than drawing on any new phenotypic data, the later analysis identified candidate immune exposures from TCR beta sequences and the way those sequences occurred across donors. Genome-wide SNP genotypes for about 55% of the roughly 670 donors were used in a later genetic analysis, which treated that subset as a discovery cohort. Typing coverage differed by locus: A, B, C, DRB1 and DQB1 were typed in roughly 620-640 donors, DQA1 in 500 to 550, DPA1 in 606, and DPB1 in just under 480. To predict cytomegalovirus infection status, the study combined high-throughput TCR immunosequencing, statistical association of individual TCRs with disease status, and machine learning. The study profiled the T cell repertoires of 666 subjects by immunosequencing and related them to cytomegalovirus serostatus. Along with the roughly 700-subject first cohort, a separate validation cohort of some 130 different subjects was used. HLA typing included class I and class II loci at four-digit resolution. In a later analysis, previously published TCR beta repertoires from 666 donors were re-analyzed and high-resolution HLA genotyping was added so that TCR occurrence patterns could be studied. Across approximately 400 genotyped donors of the cohort, an average of roughly 230,000 unique TCR beta nucleotide sequences per donor were sequenced, and about a sixth of those sequences were non-productive. In an earlier analysis of 550 to 700 of the donors, high-throughput TCR beta sequencing was used to judge whether each TCR beta V gene segment behaved as functional or pseudogenic. All discovery cohort repertoires had been generated on a single sequencing platform. Donor age, sex, ethnicity and CMV serostatus were compiled together with the repertoire data. The investigation overall reported the following: According to a later genetic analysis, donors in an Asian-associated ancestry cluster had fewer N-insertions in productive TCRs than the approximately 650-donor mean. A cluster of highly shared sequence variants was judged likely to represent a technical artifact of the sequencing pipeline. Most TCR sequences were observed very rarely across donors, whereas some public TCRs were present in many individuals. An earlier analysis of around 500 of the donors showed that most TCR beta V segments appeared in productive rearrangements either about 87% or about 30% of the time, which broadly matched IMGT annotations. A later analysis found that most CMV-associated TCR beta chains appeared HLA-restricted, with HLA associations seemingly driven largely by CMV exposure. HLA typing was unavailable for some donors at each locus, so association tests used only the typed subset. When HLA alleles, especially DR and DQ, strongly co-occurred, attributing TCR associations to individual alleles was difficult. The 87-base-pair reads could not distinguish some IMGT-functional V segments, including TRBV6-2 and TRBV6-3, so those segments were excluded. The earlier analysis of nearly 600 of the donors excluded seventeen rarely observed V segments, including chromosome 9 orphons, because counts were too low. According to the authors, the approach could potentially be generalized to other disease states and immunological phenotypes. In a later analysis, several top co-occurrence clusters were reported to appear linked to parvovirus B19, influenza, CMV and Epstein-Barr virus. A further reported finding was that TCR beta sequences accurately predicted the HLA-A and HLA-B alleles for most subjects in the first cohort. A later analysis associated 15,000 to 20,000 TCR beta sequences with specific HLA alleles at a false discovery rate of 0.05. In vitro tests confirmed that three of the cytomegalovirus-associated TCR beta chains recognize cytomegalovirus antigens. CMV serostatus was the only immune exposure information available for the cohort. The classifier was reported to diagnose cytomegalovirus status with high specificity and sensitivity in both the original and validation cohorts. In a later analysis, TCR association rates were found to vary across HLA loci, with the most associated TCRs seen for DRB1 alleles and the fewest for HLA-C alleles. An association between a missense DCLRE1C variant and V-gene and J-gene trimming of TCR beta chains was found in a later genetic analysis and replicated in an independent cohort. The cohort was sequenced for TCR beta chains only, and without alpha or paired-chain data the features that could be detected were limited. The study listed 150 to 200 TCR beta chains as associated with cytomegalovirus. A later analysis found that HLA-associated TCR beta chains were more clonally expanded and had lower generation probabilities than equally common non-associated chains. Correlated functional status among segregating V segments might reflect linkage disequilibrium, but an unknown experimental factor could not be ruled out. Sequencing depth was assumed to be roughly uniform across donors in the presence/absence analyses, though that assumption may not hold.

The cohort comprised around 690 healthy bone marrow donors. At the time of sampling, all cohort members were nominally healthy, though unrecorded immune exposures were likely present. The donor tested CMV seronegative, placing the donor among the roughly 350 seronegative members of the cohort. A peripheral blood sample was collected from each donor, and TCR beta sequencing was performed on peripheral blood mononuclear cells. Genomic DNA extraction from the blood cell samples was performed with the Qiagen DNeasy Blood Extraction Kit. The library was prepared using the immunoSEQ multiplex PCR assay. The multiplex PCR relied on a mix of 60 forward primers for TCR Vbeta segments and 13 reverse primers for TCR Jbeta segments. A multiplex PCR assay on genomic DNA amplified the CDR3 region of rearranged TCR beta genes. On the Illumina HiSeq System, the amplified TCR beta libraries were sequenced as 87-base-pair reads. Regarding the original processing steps: A later analysis counted approximately 74 million unique TCR beta chains across the roughly 700 repertoires, and some 11 million of these chains were shared by at least two donors. To remove PCR and sequencing errors, raw reads were error-corrected and collapsed into unique sequences using a nearest-neighbor algorithm that merged closely related sequences. CDR3 sequences were aligned to IMGT reference sequences to assign V, D and J gene segments. For a sequence to be retained, a match of at least six nucleotides was required to both a V gene segment and a J gene segment. Rearrangements were called productive when the CDR3 lacked stop codons and stayed in frame with V and J; all others were non-productive. Following IMGT convention, CDR3 was defined as the stretch from the second conserved V-encoded cysteine to the conserved J-encoded phenylalanine. The earlier analysis of 587 of the donors excluded sequences that lacked an unambiguous match to a single V gene segment. In an earlier analysis of approximately 560 of the donors, a V segment was called functional when productive rearrangements were above 56.7%, and segregating when the standard deviation between donors exceeded 5%. A statistical classification framework was built for diagnosing cytomegalovirus status from the catalog of TCR beta chain sequences. A later analysis assigned V and J genes by comparing TCR nucleotide sequences with IMGT/GENE-DB human TR gene sequences. A later analysis assigned CDR3 sequences and most-parsimonious VDJ recombination scenarios with the TCRdist pipeline. In a later analysis, each TCR beta chain was defined by its CDR3 amino acid sequence together with its V-gene family, and reads without a unique V-gene family were excluded. As a way to deal with suspected cross-contamination and a sequencing artifact, a later analysis dropped approximately 590 nucleotide sequences that were highly shared and had low generation probability. For each public chain, a later analysis derived a clonal expansion index from normalized ranks of inferred template counts within each repertoire. Generation probabilities in a later analysis came from a VDJ recombination model fitted to out-of-frame rearrangements, and those results were checked against IGoR. A later analysis scored TCR-TCR, TCR-HLA and TCR-CMV co-occurrence with hypergeometric tests, applying a repertoire-size bias correction to TCR pairs. In a later analysis, false discovery rates were estimated by permuting HLA or CMV assignments 20 times. In a later analysis, co-occurring TCRs were grouped using DBSCAN, with TCRdist sequence similarity added in when clustering inside HLA-allele-positive subsets. Co-occurrence clustering excluded repertoires with fewer than 30,000 or more than 120,000 public chains, plus five with anomalous nucleotide sharing. Here the immuneACCESS table is served through TCRdb, limited to in-frame sequences with V and J called. Missing clones are a known gap in these copies; in checked studies unresolved V genes cover under half, and the rest lacks a known reason. The V and J calls and clone size were taken over from that table, and D and trimming were inferred from the DNA. The sample includes some 160,000 clones, with about 82% observed a single time. The ten largest clones take up 3% to 3.5% of the sample.

In this chain, TRBV9 is recombined with TRBJ1-2; TRBD1 is possibly the D segment (6 matching bases). This TCR came from a male donor in good health and CMV-seronegative. The sequenced sample was PBMCs. At the DNA level, the sequence is TGTGCCAGCAGCCAGACAGGATCGGATGGCTACACCTTC. It translates to CASSQTGSDGYTF.